Following are 21 T cell receptor beta chains from one sample sequenced in a study of PD-1 blockade in classical Hodgkin lymphoma. Profiling relied on immunoSEQ multiplex PCR, and the TCRdb table lists in-frame clones only, not all of them. Here the sample spans roughly 81,000 clones, about 90% being singletons. Every one of the patients relapsed after autologous stem cell transplantation (brentuximab vedotin exposure was variable). The sequenced sample was peripheral blood mononuclear cells (PBMCs), obtained before the second cycle of nivolumab. These receptors all stem from a human donor with classical Hodgkin lymphoma.

V and J are TRBV10-1 and TRBJ2-2; 9 bases are a match to TRBD2. This CDR3 is 16 amino acids long. After removal of 3 bases from V and 1 base from J, the junction contained 3 bases not matched to a gene. Germline CDR1 and CDR2: WNHNN and SYGVQD (reference sequence). CDR3 sequence reads: CASSDQTSGNTGELFF. The CDR3 nucleotides are TGCGCCAGCAGTGACCAGACTAGCGGGAACACCGGGGAGCTGTTTTTT.

The chain links TRBV5-1 to TRBJ2-7; 9 positions agree with TRBD2. The V gene end was trimmed by 3 bases and the J gene end by 2 bases; junction bases not matched to a gene: 24. Per the germline V gene, CDR1 is SGHRS and CDR2 is YFSETQ. This CDR3 is 21 amino acids long. The CDR3 sequence is CASSSGPDRHRLGLATYEQYF. CDR3 DNA sequence: TGCGCCAGCAGCTCAGGACCGGACAGGCACCGTTTGGGACTAGCTACCTACGAGCAGTACTTC.

CDR3 in amino acids: CASSPQFREGDSPIYNSPLHF. The CDR3 nucleotides are TGCGCCAGCAGCCCCCAATTTAGGGAGGGGGACTCCCCGATCTATAATTCACCCCTCCACTTT. V usage is TRBV4-1 and J usage is TRBJ1-6; possible D gene TRBD1, 6 bases. The CDR3 spans 21 residues. Germline CDR1 and CDR2: MGHRA and YSYEKL. The V and J ends lost 4 bases and 3 bases respectively, with 28 bases between them.

The gene calls are TRBV27 and TRBJ2-7; D is ambiguous. Germline V CDR1 and CDR2: MNHEY, SMNVEV (reference sequence). This CDR3 is 15 amino acids long. The V and J ends lost 2 bases and 7 bases respectively, with 18 bases between them. The CDR3 nucleotides are TGTGCCAGCAGTTTAGGGCAGGTTCCCTTGAGGGAGCAGTACTTC. It specifies CASSLGQVPLREQYF.

The CDR3 here is CASSFGGTYEQYF. In DNA form, the CDR3 reads TGTGCCAGCAGTTTTGGCGGTACCTACGAGCAGTACTTC. The V and J genes are TRBV28 and TRBJ2-7; D not resolved. From germline, CDR1 is MDHEN and CDR2 SYDVKM. The length of the CDR3 is 13 residues. The V end was cut by 3 bases, the J end by 2 bases, with 8 bases between.

This clone was picked up a small number of times. The V gene is TRBV23-1, the J gene TRBJ2-7, with 11 positions matching TRBD2. TRBV23-1 carries the ORF label, with uncertain function. CDR3 size: 16 residues. J lost 4 bases, V lost 4 bases, and 9 bases had no gene match. DNA of the CDR3: TGCGCCAGCAGTCCTCCTCCTAGCGGGAGGTCGTACGAGCAGTACTTC. This encodes CASSPPPSGRSYEQYF.

The chain couples TRBV18 to TRBJ2-7, with 9 bases fitting TRBD1. The CDR3 spans 17 residues. The germline CDR1 and CDR2 sequences are KGHSH and LQKENI. The ends lost 3 bases at V and 4 bases at J; junction bases unmatched: 13. The CDR3 DNA reads TGTGCCAGCTCACCGGCTATGGGACAGGGCCGGGGGTACGAGCAGTACTTC. Encoded protein: CASSPAMGQGRGYEQYF.

The chain uses TRBV29-1 and TRBJ2-1; D uncertain. The CDR3 length is 11 residues. The V end lost 4 bases, the J end lost 4 bases, and 5 bases lay between the germline ends. CDR1 and CDR2 (germline): SQVTM, ANQGSEA. The DNA of the CDR3 is TGCAGCGTTGTGACGTACAATGAGCAGTTCTTC. Encoded protein: CSVVTYNEQFF.

V gene TRBV6-4 combines with J gene TRBJ2-1; TRBD2 matches at 9 bases. V shed 5 bases and J 7 bases; nucleotides not matched to a gene: 12. The CDR3 is made up of 16 amino acids. Per the germline V gene, CDR1 is MRHNA and CDR2 is SNTAGT. The DNA of the CDR3 is TGTGCCAGCAGTCCCTACGCTGGGCTAGCGGGGAATGAGCAGTTCTTC. Translation gives CASSPYAGLAGNEQFF.

This chain uses TRBV6-5 with TRBJ2-2, with 8 bases matching TRBD1. The trim removed 8 bases at V and 13 bases at J, leaving 18 bases unmatched. Germline values: CDR1 MNHEY, CDR2 SVGAGI. The CDR3 runs to 15 residues. This CDR3 is CASRRPGQVPQGLFF. DNA for the CDR3: TGTGCCAGCCGACGCCCGGGACAGGTTCCCCAAGGGCTGTTTTTT.

V and J are TRBV30 and TRBJ2-2; TRBD2 agrees at 7 bases. The CDR3 spans 15 residues. Per germline, CDR1 GTSNPN and CDR2 SVGIG (reference sequence). J gave up 3 bases and V 3 bases, and 7 bases lay outside the gene matches. Here the CDR3 reads CAWRVPGLYTGELFF. The CDR3 nucleotides read TGTGCCTGGAGAGTCCCGGGACTATACACCGGGGAGCTGTTTTTT.

V gene TRBV6-1 combines with J gene TRBJ1-5; 8 positions agree with TRBD1. The J segment lost 4 bases and the V segment lost 10 bases, leaving 12 bases of the junction unmatched. The CDR3 sequence is 15 residues long. CDR1 is MNHNS and CDR2 is SASEGT in the germline V gene. CDR3 amino acids: CATVSDRGNNQPQHF. The CDR3, as DNA: TGTGCCACAGTCTCAGACAGGGGAAATAATCAGCCCCAGCATTTT.

The V call is TRBV6-5, the J call TRBJ2-1; the match to TRBD2 covers 11 bases. The V gene end was trimmed by 0 bases and the J gene end by 9 bases; junction bases not matched to a gene: 4. Germline-derived CDR1 and CDR2 are MNHEY and SVGAGI. The CDR3 spans 15 residues. DNA of the CDR3: TGTGCCAGCAGTTACTCGACTAGCGGGACAGGTGAGCAGTTCTTC. It codes for CASSYSTSGTGEQFF.

The chain recombines TRBV30 with TRBJ1-5, with 7 bases aligning to TRBD1. Germline CDR1 reads GTSNPN; CDR2 reads SVGIG (reference sequence). Germline trimming cut 3 bases from V and 7 bases from J; bases unmatched to any gene: 9. This CDR3 has 14 residues. CDR3 nucleotide sequence: TGTGCCTGGAGGGTTAAAGGGGGCGGACAGCCCCAGCATTTT. Protein product: CAWRVKGGGQPQHF. The variable domain in full, completed from reference TRBV30 and TRBJ1-5, reads SQTIHQWPATLVQPVGSPLSLECTVEGTSNPNLYWYRQAAGRGLQLLFYSVGIGQISSEVPQNLSASRPQDRQFILSSKKLLLSDSGFYLCAWRVKGGGQPQHFGDGTRLSIL.

The chain has TRBV27 and TRBJ2-7; the D call may be TRBD1 or TRBD2 (6 bases each). The CDR3 runs to 15 residues. Germline V CDR1 and CDR2: MNHEY, SMNVEV (reference sequence). V was trimmed by 10 bases and J by 3 bases, leaving 22 bases between them. CDR3 coding DNA: TGTGCCACCATCGTTTTGGGGGGCGATAACTACGAGCAGTACTTC. This encodes CATIVLGGDNYEQYF.

The chain combines TRBV30 with TRBJ1-6; maybe TRBD1 (5 bases). This CDR3 contains 14 residues. Trimming pared 1 base from V and 7 bases from J, leaving 11 bases between. Germline V gene data show CDR1 as GTSNPN and CDR2 as SVGIG (reference sequence). CDR3 DNA: TGTGCCTGGAGTGAGGGCAGGGAGAATTCACCCCTCCACTTT. It encodes CAWSEGRENSPLHF.

The CDR3 DNA is TGCGCCAGCCACGATGGGGGGTACGAGCAGTACTTC. It codes for CASHDGGYEQYF. The rearrangement uses TRBV10-2 and TRBJ2-7; TRBD2 might be the D (6 bases). CDR3 length equals 12 residues. CDR1 and CDR2 (germline): WSHSY, SAAADI. V dropped 8 bases and J dropped 4 bases, with 12 bases sitting between them.

The chain uses TRBV11-2 and TRBJ2-7; 10 bases fit TRBD1. The length of the CDR3 is 15 residues. The germline V gene has CDR1 SGHAT and CDR2 FQNNGV. V dropped 5 bases and J dropped 3; count of bases not matched to a gene: 7. CDR3 bases: TGTGCCAGCAGCACGGGGACAGGGGCTGACTACGAGCAGTACTTC. Translating it yields CASSTGTGADYEQYF.

The chain couples TRBV11-2 to TRBJ1-1, with 8 positions matching TRBD1. Germline V gene sequence: CDR1 SGHAT, CDR2 FQNNGV. The CDR3 runs 13 residues. The V segment lost 0 bases and the J segment 11 bases; nucleotides outside the gene matches: 5. DNA of the CDR3: TGTGCCAGCAGCTTAGAATGGACAGGGTGGGCTTTCTTT. Translating it yields CASSLEWTGWAFF.

The chain links TRBV10-2 to TRBJ2-6; 9 bases line up with TRBD1. The CDR3 is 22 amino acids. Per germline, CDR1 WSHSY and CDR2 SAAADI. V gave up 2 bases and J gave up 0 bases; unmatched junction bases: 17. This CDR3 reads CASSEPGQGPRGLLSGANVLTF. CDR3 bases: TGCGCCAGCAGTGAGCCGGGACAGGGACCCCGGGGTCTCCTCTCTGGGGCCAACGTCCTGACTTTC.

This chain links TRBV7-9 with TRBJ1-5; 9 bases align to TRBD1. The CDR3 length is 15 residues. V was pared by 5 bases and J by 2 bases, with 4 bases of the junction left unmatched. Germline V gene data show CDR1 as SEHNR and CDR2 as FQNEAQ (reference sequence). The CDR3 DNA is TGTGCCAGCAGCCCTAGGACAGGGGGCAATCAGCCCCAGCATTTT. It codes for CASSPRTGGNQPQHF.